Detailed here is one T cell receptor (beta chain). Assay used: immunoSEQ multiplex PCR; TCRdb lists only in-frame clones, some missing. The repertoire holds approximately 270,000 clones, with roughly 85% as singletons. The sample belongs to a study of blood T cell repertoires in COVID-19. About the research overall: Samples came from the United States, Italy and Spain, spanning acute and convalescent COVID-19. Sources were T cells, B-cell-depleted T cells, or PBMCs; the material itself was cDNA or gDNA.

Looked up from germline, CDR1 is LNHDA and CDR2 is SQIVND (reference sequence). The V gene end was trimmed by 7 bases and the J gene end by 4 bases; junction bases not matched to a gene: 8. CDR3 length: 15 amino acids. The chain joins TRBV19 to TRBJ1-4; the match to TRBD1 covers 8 bases. This TCR derives from a woman aged 70 to 79 with acute or convalescent COVID-19. Sequencing used peripheral blood. The DNA of the CDR3 is TGTGCCAGTAAGGGCAGGGGGCAGAGTAATGAAAAACTGTTTTTT. It translates to CASKGRGQSNEKLFF. Full variable domain (rest looked up from reference TRBV19 and TRBJ1-4): DGGITQSPKYLFRKEGQNVTLSCEQNLNHDAMYWYRQDPGQGLRLIYYSQIVNDFQKGDIAEGYSVSREKKESFPLTVTSAQKNPTAFYLCASKGRGQSNEKLFFGSGTQLSVL.